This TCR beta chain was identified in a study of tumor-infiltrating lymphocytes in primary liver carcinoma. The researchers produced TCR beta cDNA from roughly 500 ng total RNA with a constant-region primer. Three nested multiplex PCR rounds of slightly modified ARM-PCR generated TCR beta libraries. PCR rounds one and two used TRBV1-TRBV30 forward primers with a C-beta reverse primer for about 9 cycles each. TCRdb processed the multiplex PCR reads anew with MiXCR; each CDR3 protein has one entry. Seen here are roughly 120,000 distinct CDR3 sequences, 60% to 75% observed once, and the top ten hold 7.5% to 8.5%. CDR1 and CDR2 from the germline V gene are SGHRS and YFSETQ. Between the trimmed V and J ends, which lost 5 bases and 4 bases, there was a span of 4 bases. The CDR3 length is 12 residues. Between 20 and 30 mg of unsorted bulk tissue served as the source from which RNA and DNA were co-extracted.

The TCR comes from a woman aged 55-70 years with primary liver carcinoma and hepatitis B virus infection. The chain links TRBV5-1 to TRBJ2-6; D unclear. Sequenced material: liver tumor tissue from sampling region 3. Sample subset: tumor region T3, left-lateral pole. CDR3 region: CASRVGANVLTF. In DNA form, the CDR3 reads TGCGCCAGCAGGGTGGGGGCCAACGTCCTGACTTTC.